One sample yielded the 13 T cell receptor beta chains listed below, sequenced in a study of T cell responses to AZD1222 COVID-19 vaccine (dated by TCRdb to the early 2020s). The receptor library was made with the immunoSEQ multiplex PCR assay. TCRdb carries this immuneACCESS record with in-frame sequences only. Its versions omit some clonotypes, under half of them owing to an unresolved V gene in the studies checked, with the rest unexplained. This sample comprises 110,000 to 150,000 clones, roughly nine tenths of them detected only once. Jointly, the top ten make up roughly 1.5% of the sample. The time point label for this specimen denotes: baseline before first vaccination. The sample was peripheral blood, taken on day 0 of AZD1222 vaccination. The source of these receptors is an adult in good health.

Concerning this clone itself: Additional DNA sequences in this sample encode the identical CDR3. The rearrangement joins TRBV28 to TRBJ1-2; no definite D call. V dropped 5 bases and J dropped 0 bases, with 4 bases sitting between them. Germline CDR1 is MDHEN and CDR2 is SYDVKM. CDR3 length equals 12 residues. The CDR3 loop reads CASSITNYGYTF. The DNA for the CDR3 is TGTGCCAGCAGTATCACTAACTATGGCTACACCTTC.

This sequence joins TRBV7-8 and TRBJ1-2; D unresolved. V lost 1 base and J 4 bases, leaving 7 bases between the germline ends. Per the germline V gene, CDR1 is SGHVS and CDR2 is FQNEAQ. The CDR3 loop spans 13 amino acids. The DNA of the CDR3 is TGTGCCAGCAGCTTAGTGGAGCTCTATGGCTACACCTTC. This encodes CASSLVELYGYTF.

This chain links TRBV19 with TRBJ1-3; no clear D gene. V lost 5 bases and J 0 bases, leaving 11 bases between the germline ends. The CDR3 runs 15 residues. The germline CDR1 and CDR2 sequences are LNHDA and SQIVND (reference sequence). This CDR3 reads CASSPTINSGNTIYF. The DNA for the CDR3 is TGTGCCAGTAGTCCGACAATTAACTCTGGAAACACCATATATTTT.

This chain uses TRBV4-2 with TRBJ2-3, with 13 bases aligning to TRBD2. Germline V gives CDR1 LGHNA, CDR2 YNFKEQ. V trimming: 4 bases; J trimming: 4 bases; junction bases outside the gene matches: 11. The CDR3 has 18 residues. CDR3 DNA sequence: TGTGCCAGCAGCCCCCCCCTCCCGGGACTAGCGGGATCAGATACGCAGTATTTT. Translated: CASSPPLPGLAGSDTQYF.

The chain couples TRBV5-1 to TRBJ1-2, with 11 bases that match TRBD1. V was pared by 4 bases and J by 4 bases, with 6 bases of the junction left unmatched. The CDR3 is 15 amino acids. Germline V lookup: CDR1 SGHRS, CDR2 YFSETQ. In DNA, the CDR3 is TGCGCCAGCAGCGGAGGACAGGGGGCTACCTATGGCTACACCTTC. Translation gives CASSGGQGATYGYTF.

The chain couples TRBV30 to TRBJ2-2; D gene uncertain. The CDR3 loop spans 13 amino acids. Germline CDR1 reads GTSNPN; CDR2 reads SVGIG (reference sequence). Trimming took 3 bases from V and 6 from J, leaving 11 bases between them. In nucleotides, the CDR3 is TGTGCCTGGAGCTCAGCGAATGCCGGGGAGCTGTTTTTT. Amino acids: CAWSSANAGELFF.

V usage is TRBV9 and J usage is TRBJ2-1; D assignment may be TRBD1 or TRBD2 (7 bases each). Trimming left V 4 bases short and J 6 bases short, with 17 bases between. Germline CDR1 SGDLS, CDR2 YYNGEE. This CDR3 has 15 amino acids. In DNA, the CDR3 is TGTGCCAGCAGCCCTCAGGGGGGGCCGGGCAATGAGCAGTTCTTC. Amino acid sequence: CASSPQGGPGNEQFF.

J is TRBJ1-1 and V is TRBV11-3; no clear D gene. The CDR3 is 12 amino acids. CDR1 SGHNT and CDR2 YENEEA come from the germline V gene. The V and J ends lost 5 bases and 7 bases respectively, with 11 bases between them. The CDR3 region is CASSPRSGEAFF. DNA for the CDR3: TGTGCCAGCAGCCCGAGGTCAGGTGAAGCTTTCTTT.

The V gene is TRBV3-1 (or the pseudogene TRBV3-2), the J gene TRBJ1-3; TRBD1 matches at 7 bases. The CDR3 runs 15 residues. Germline V gene sequence: CDR1 LGHDT, CDR2 YNNKEL (reference sequence). V lost 4 bases to trimming and J lost 4 bases; unmatched junction nucleotides: 7. CDR3 residues: CASSLTDRDGNTIYF. CDR3 bases: TGTGCCAGCAGCCTAACCGACAGGGACGGAAACACCATATATTTT.

This chain uses TRBV19 with TRBJ1-5; a possible D gene is TRBD1 (6 bases). CDR1 is LNHDA, CDR2 SQIVND, per germline (reference sequence). The CDR3 loop spans 12 amino acids. V was shortened by 10 bases and J by 7 bases, with 14 bases between the two germline ends. The CDR3 DNA is TGTGCCACCCGACAGGAACCACAGCCCCAGCATTTT. Residues: CATRQEPQPQHF.

The chain employs TRBV19 and TRBJ1-4, with D hard to call. This CDR3 has 15 residues. V lost 6 bases to trimming and J lost 0 bases, with 11 bases between them. Germline CDR1 reads LNHDA; CDR2 reads SQIVND (reference sequence). CDR3 residues: CASSLDPATNEKLFF. CDR3 nucleotide sequence: TGTGCCAGTAGCCTCGACCCAGCAACTAATGAAAAACTGTTTTTT.

The rearrangement links TRBV21-1 to TRBJ1-1. TRBV21-1 represents a pseudogene. The CDR3 consists of 16 residues. Here the CDR3 reads CASSKKGPPRETEAFF. CDR3 nucleotides: TGTGCCAGCAGCAAGAAGGGACCCCCAAGGGAGACTGAAGCTTTCTTT.

The J gene is TRBJ1-5, the V gene TRBV24-1; no reliable D call. The CDR3 is 15 residues long. Trimming stripped 5 bases from V and 4 bases from J, with 14 bases between. The V gene's germline CDR1 is KGHDR and CDR2 SFDVKD. The CDR3 nucleotides are TGTGCCACCAGTGCCGGCCCCCCGGGGAATCAGCCCCAGCATTTT. It specifies CATSAGPPGNQPQHF.